Listed below are T cell receptor beta chains from one sample, sequenced in a study of Graves' ophthalmopathy and Graves' hyperthyroidism. TCRdb independently ran MiXCR on the multiplex PCR reads; one entry per CDR3 protein. The sample includes 650,000 to 900,000 distinct CDR3 sequences, 35% to 50% of them seen just once. Sequencing was carried out using peripheral blood. Source of these receptors: an adult man with Graves' ophthalmopathy. The CDR3 runs from the conserved cysteine through the conserved F or W. A D gene is named only where the DNA matches it firmly. Size is omitted from some rows. Given values are once, few, many or a class for expanded clones.

many	.	TRBV20-1	TRBJ1-2	TGCAGTGCTAGACGCGGGATTAACTATGGCTACACCTTC	CSARRGINYGYTF
.	.	TRBV7-2	TRBJ2-7	TGTGCCAGCAGTGAGTCCCCGGACACTGAAACCTACGAGCAGTACTTC	CASSESPDTETYEQYF
.	.	TRBV2	TRBJ1-2	TGTGCCAGCAGTGAAGCGGGGTACCCTGGCTACACCTTC	CASSEAGYPGYTF
many	.	TRBV7-2	TRBJ1-5	TGTGCCAGCAGCTTAGCCGGCGGAGGAGATAGCAATCAGCCCCAGCATTTT	CASSLAGGGDSNQPQHF
.	.	TRBV27	TRBJ1-1	TGTGCCAGCATCGAAGGGACTGAAGCTTTCTTT	CASIEGTEAFF
.	.	TRBV20-1	TRBJ1-6	TGCAGTGTTGAGCCCCTTCTGGGGCGGAATTCACCCCTCCACTTT	CSVEPLLGRNSPLHF
.	.	TRBV9	TRBJ1-1	TGTGCCAGCAGCAATCTCGTTGGGGGGGCCACTGAAGCTTTCTTT	CASSNLVGGATEAFF
few	.	TRBV20-1	TRBJ2-5	TGCAGTGCTTTCCAGACAGAGACGAGGGGGGAGACCCAGTACTTC	CSAFQTETRGETQYF
.	TRBD2	TRBV7-9	TRBJ2-5	TGCGCCAGCAGCCAAGCGGGGGGAAAAGAGACCCAGTACTTC	CASSQAGGKETQYF
many	.	TRBV29-1	TRBJ2-6	TGCAGCGTTGTGGGGAAAGGGGCCAACGTCCTGACTTTC	CSVVGKGANVLTF
few	.	TRBV9	TRBJ2-5	TGTGCCAGCGGGCGAGACACGGGGGCTTGGGACCAGTACTTC	CASGRDTGAWDQYF
few	.	TRBV9	TRBJ1-2	TGTGCCAGCAGCGTTTCGGTGGGGAGAATAGATGGCTACACCTTC	CASSVSVGRIDGYTF
many	.	TRBV20-1	TRBJ2-5	TGCAGTGCTAACCCGACCCGGGGGGAGACCCAGTACTTC	CSANPTRGETQYF
many	.	TRBV29-1	TRBJ1-2	TGCAGCGTTGTGTCAGGGCATGGCTACACCTTC	CSVVSGHGYTF
.	.	TRBV7-2	TRBJ1-4	TGTGCCAGCAGCTTAGATGGGGGGGCAGGGGAAAAACTGTTTTTT	CASSLDGGAGEKLFF
.	.	TRBV11-2	TRBJ1-5	TGTGCCAGCAGCTTAGATTCAGACCAGCCCCAGCATTTT	CASSLDSDQPQHF
few	.	TRBV20-1	TRBJ2-7	TGCAGTGCTCGACGCCACGAGCAGTACTTC	CSARRHEQYF
.	TRBD2	TRBV15	TRBJ2-5	TGTGCCACCAGCAGCTCCGCTAGCGGGAGGGCCGGAGAGACCCAGTACTTC	CATSSSASGRAGETQYF
.	.	TRBV24-1	TRBJ2-7	.	CASSFGAGSETYEQYF
few	.	TRBV20-1	TRBJ1-4	TGCAGTGCGGAAAGGGACCGAGCAACTAATGAAAAACTGTTTTTT	CSAERDRATNEKLFF
few	TRBD1	TRBV19	TRBJ1-5	TGTGCCAGCCATAGGGACCACGGGGACAGCGCGAATCAGCCCCAGCATTTT	CASHRDHGDSANQPQHF
many	TRBD1	TRBV7-9	TRBJ1-1	TGTGCCAGCAGCCGAGGACAGGTAAACACTGAAGCTTTCTTT	CASSRGQVNTEAFF
.	.	TRBV29-1	TRBJ2-5	TGCAGCTCACCGACGGGCGGACTGGAGACCCAGTACTTC	CSSPTGGLETQYF
.	.	TRBV7-2	TRBJ2-1	TGTGCCAGCAGCTTAGTTTCGACAGCTGCGGGGATCGAGCAGTTCTTC	CASSLVSTAAGIEQFF
few	.	TRBV12-5	TRBJ2-2	TGTGCTAGTGGTTTGGACTTTGGTGGCACCGGGGAGCTGTTTTTT	CASGLDFGGTGELFF
few	.	TRBV27	TRBJ2-6	TGTGCCAGCAGTCTCCCAGGGTCGGGGGCCAACGTCCTGACTTTC	CASSLPGSGANVLTF
.	.	TRBV15	TRBJ1-2	TGTGCCACCAGCAGAGGGACAGATGATGGCTACACCTTC	CATSRGTDDGYTF
.	.	TRBV15	TRBJ1-3	TGTGCCACCAGCAGAGATCTGAGGGCTCTTGGAAGCACCATATATTTT	CATSRDLRALGSTIYF
few	.	TRBV9	TRBJ1-6	TGTGCCAGCAGCTCCTCAGGGGATACGGATTCACCCCTCCACTTT	CASSSSGDTDSPLHF
once	.	TRBV2	TRBJ2-5	TGTGTCAGCAGTGTGAGCCAAGAGACCCAGTACTTC	CVSSVSQETQYF
.	TRBD1	TRBV5-4	TRBJ1-4	TGTGCCAGCAGCTTTGGACAGGGCTGGAATGAAAAACTGTTTTTT	CASSFGQGWNEKLFF
few	.	TRBV19	TRBJ1-1	TGTGCCAGCGGTATCCCGGGGGGGAGTACTGAAGCTTTCTTT	CASGIPGGSTEAFF
.	.	TRBV7-9	TRBJ1-1	TGTGCCAGCACCGATGGGCCAGGGGAAGCTTTCTTT	CASTDGPGEAFF
few	.	TRBV19	TRBJ2-7	TGTGCCAGTCGCCCAGGGTCCTCGGGCTCCTACGAGCAGTACTTC	CASRPGSSGSYEQYF
.	.	TRBV7-6	TRBJ1-6	TGTGCCAGCCTCAGTGGGAATTCACCCCTCCACTTT	CASLSGNSPLHF
.	TRBD1	TRBV7-9	TRBJ1-3	TGTGCCAGCAGCCCGACAGGGGGTACTGGAAACACCATATATTTT	CASSPTGGTGNTIYF
many	.	TRBV6-5	TRBJ1-1	TGTGCCAGCAGCGCAGGGGCGGGGGCTTTCTTT	CASSAGAGAFF
.	.	TRBV28	TRBJ1-6	TGTGCCAGCAAGGTGCTGAATTCACCCCTCCACTTT	CASKVLNSPLHF
few	.	TRBV19	TRBJ1-5	TGTGCCAGTAGTACCTCCGCGGACGGTCAGCCCCAGCATTTT	CASSTSADGQPQHF
.	TRBD1	TRBV19	TRBJ2-7	TGTGCCAGTAGTATACGAGGGGGCCGTCCCTACGAGCAGTACTTC	CASSIRGGRPYEQYF
.	.	TRBV28	TRBJ2-5	TGTGCCAGCAGGCGACAGTACTCGCAAGAGACCCAGTACTTC	CASRRQYSQETQYF
few	.	TRBV5-4	TRBJ2-5	TGTGCCAGCAGCCCGGATTGGGGGGGCAAAGAGACCCAGTACTTC	CASSPDWGGKETQYF
.	.	TRBV12-3/TRBV12-4	TRBJ1-2	TGTGCCAGCAGTTTGGCAGGGGCCTCTAACTATGGCTACACCTTC	CASSLAGASNYGYTF
.	TRBD1	TRBV2	TRBJ1-2	TGTGCCAGCAGTTCCGGGGACAGGGTGTTCAACTATGGCTACACCTTC	CASSSGDRVFNYGYTF
.	TRBD2	TRBV7-9	TRBJ2-5	TGTGCCAGCAGCCAGTCGACTAGCGGGGGGGCCCAGTACTTC	CASSQSTSGGAQYF
few	TRBD1	TRBV7-9	TRBJ1-4	TGTGCCAGCAGATTGGGACAGGGTAATGAAAAACTGTTTTTT	CASRLGQGNEKLFF
.	.	TRBV29-1	TRBJ1-2	TGCAGTGGCGGGGGAAACTATGGCTACACCTTC	CSGGGNYGYTF